This paragraph reports one T cell receptor beta chain. Antigen: not known. This specimen belongs to a study of cytomegalovirus exposure and HLA in healthy donors. The wider study: Out of around 360 genotyped donors, roughly 80% belonged to the Caucasian-associated ancestry cluster.

The CDR3 is made up of 14 amino acids. With 0 bases removed from V and 1 base from J, the gap between germline ends came to 6 bases. Looked up from germline, CDR1 is MDHEN and CDR2 is SYDVKM. Primers included in the PCR were 60 Vbeta and 13 Jbeta primers. Libraries were prepared by immunoSEQ multiplex PCR; TCRdb keeps only in-frame clonotypes and omits some of them. The top ten clones hold more than 2% of a sample with under 200,000 clones, around 77% of them seen once. Overall study findings and caveats: Some V segments (TRBV6-2 and TRBV6-3 among them) were excluded as indistinguishable. When a later analysis was performed, an Asian-associated ancestry cluster reportedly had fewer N-insertions than the roughly 700-donor mean. The authors listed approximately 150 TCR beta chains as cytomegalovirus-associated.

The sequence came from a woman aged 25 to 39 in good health and CMV-seropositive. The rearrangement joins TRBV28 to TRBJ1-1; D not resolved. The sequenced sample consisted of PBMCs. The CDR3, as DNA: TGTGCCAGCAGTTTATGGGGAGGGAACACTGAAGCTTTCTTT. Protein sequence: CASSLWGGNTEAFF.